This T cell receptor (beta chain) is from a study of cytomegalovirus exposure and HLA in healthy donors. Study observations and caveats: It was reported that TCR beta sequences correctly inferred the HLA-A and HLA-B alleles for most subjects. There were some public TCRs occurring in many donors, but most TCR sequences were rare.

With respect to this clone: Its cognate antigen is unknown.

Healthy bone marrow donors formed the donor group. Sampled while nominally healthy, donors likely had unrecorded immune exposures. PCR used 60 Vbeta primers and 13 Jbeta primers. The method was immunoSEQ multiplex PCR; TCRdb's version includes in-frame clones alone and lacks a portion of them. The repertoire includes 100,000 to 150,000 clones, more than 65% of them detected once, and about 1.5% sits in the top ten. The CDR3 sequence is 13 residues long. The trim removed 4 bases at V and 5 bases at J, leaving 4 bases unmatched. Germline CDR1 is SGHRS and CDR2 is YFSETQ. The TCR was taken from a young woman in good health and CMV-seronegative. This chain connects TRBV5-1 to TRBJ2-5; 8 bases align to TRBD2. Sample: PBMCs. CDR3 in DNA: TGCGCCAGCAGCCTAAGCGGGGGTGAGACCCAGTACTTC. Translated: CASSLSGGETQYF.